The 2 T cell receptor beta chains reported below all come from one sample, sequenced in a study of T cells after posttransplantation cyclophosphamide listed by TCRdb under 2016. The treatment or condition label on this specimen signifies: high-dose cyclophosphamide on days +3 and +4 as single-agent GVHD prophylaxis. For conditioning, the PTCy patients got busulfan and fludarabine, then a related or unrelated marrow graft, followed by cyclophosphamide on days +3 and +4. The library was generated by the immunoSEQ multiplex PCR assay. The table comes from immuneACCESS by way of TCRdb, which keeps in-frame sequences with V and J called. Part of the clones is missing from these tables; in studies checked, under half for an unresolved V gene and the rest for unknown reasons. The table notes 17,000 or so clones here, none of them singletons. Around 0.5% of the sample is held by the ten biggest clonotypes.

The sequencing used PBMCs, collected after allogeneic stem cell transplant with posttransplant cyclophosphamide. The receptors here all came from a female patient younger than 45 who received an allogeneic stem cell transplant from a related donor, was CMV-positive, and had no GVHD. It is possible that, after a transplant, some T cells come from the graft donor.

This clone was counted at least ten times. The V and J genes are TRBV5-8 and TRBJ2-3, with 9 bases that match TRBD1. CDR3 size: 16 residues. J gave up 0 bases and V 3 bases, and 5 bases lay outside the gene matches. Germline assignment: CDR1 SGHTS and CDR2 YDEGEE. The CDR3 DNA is TGTGCCAGCAGCTCCGGGACAGGGCTTAGCACAGATACGCAGTATTTT. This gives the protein CASSSGTGLSTDTQYF.

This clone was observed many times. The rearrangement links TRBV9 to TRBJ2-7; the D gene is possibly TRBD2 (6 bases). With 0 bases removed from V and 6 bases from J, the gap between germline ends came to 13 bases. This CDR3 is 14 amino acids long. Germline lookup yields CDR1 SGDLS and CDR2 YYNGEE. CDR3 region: CASSVAPGLSEQYF. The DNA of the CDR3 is TGTGCCAGCAGCGTAGCCCCGGGACTTTCCGAGCAGTACTTC.